Listed below are T cell receptor beta chains from one sample, sequenced in a study of blood T cell repertoires in COVID-19. The table came from immunoSEQ multiplex PCR; TCRdb's copy has only in-frame clones and leaves some out. The sample holds approximately 210,000 clones, roughly 94% seen once. The sequencing input was peripheral blood. The receptors were gathered from a young man with acute or convalescent COVID-19. Both conserved end residues are part of each CDR3. D genes are given only for firm matches. Clone size is shown for a subset of rows, as once, few, many or a class of expanded clone.

>TRBV28|-|TRBJ2-2|TRBD1
CASSVTGTANTGELFF
TGTGCCAGCAGTGTCACCGGGACAGCGAACACCGGGGAGCTGTTTTTT
>TRBV30|-|TRBJ2-7|-
CAWSSGGYEQYF
TGTGCCTGGAGCAGTGGCGGCTACGAGCAGTACTTC
>TRBV9|-|TRBJ2-7|-
CASSVASTRSYEQYF
TGTGCCAGCAGCGTAGCTTCGACACGTTCCTACGAGCAGTACTTC
>TRBV18|-|TRBJ2-2|-
CASPPVRGANTGELFF
TGTGCCAGCCCCCCGGTCCGCGGTGCGAACACCGGGGAGCTGTTTTTT
>TRBV6-6|-|TRBJ1-1|-
CASSSYTEAFF
TGTGCCAGCAGTTCTTACACTGAAGCTTTCTTT
>TRBV19|once|TRBJ1-1|TRBD1
CASSIAGGRTEAFF
TGTGCCAGTAGTATAGCAGGGGGCCGAACTGAAGCTTTCTTT
>TRBV30|-|TRBJ2-5|-
CAWSAGVQETQYF
TGTGCCTGGAGTGCAGGGGTTCAAGAGACCCAGTACTTC
>TRBV5-1|-|TRBJ2-7|TRBD1
CASSLPGQGREQYF
TGCGCCAGCAGCCTACCCGGACAGGGACGGGAGCAGTACTTC
>TRBV2|-|TRBJ2-7|TRBD2
CASSVGLAGGSEQYF
TGTGCCAGCAGTGTCGGTCTAGCGGGAGGATCCGAGCAGTACTTC
>TRBV28|-|TRBJ2-7|-
CASSPRTYEQYF
TGTGCCAGCAGTCCGAGGACCTACGAGCAGTACTTC
>TRBV3-1/TRBV3-2|-|TRBJ2-5|-
CASTAEETQYF
TGTGCCAGCACGGCGGAAGAGACCCAGTACTTC
>TRBV6-5|-|TRBJ2-5|TRBD2
CASSYVAGAQDIQYF
TGTGCCAGCAGTTATGTAGCGGGGGCCCAAGACATCCAGTACTTC
>TRBV3-1/TRBV3-2|-|TRBJ1-2|-
CASSQGALLVGYTF
TGTGCCAGCAGCCAAGGAGCACTACTTGTCGGCTACACCTTC
>TRBV5-1|-|TRBJ2-1|TRBD2
CASSSGLAGLYNEQFF
TGCGCCAGCAGCTCGGGACTAGCGGGATTATACAATGAGCAGTTCTTC
>TRBV24-1|once|TRBJ2-7|-
CATSDPPGVAYEQYF
TGTGCCACCAGTGATCCCCCCGGGGTAGCCTACGAGCAGTACTTC
>TRBV28|-|TRBJ1-2|-
CASRTLQDSYTF
TGTGCCAGCAGGACCCTCCAGGACAGCTACACCTTC